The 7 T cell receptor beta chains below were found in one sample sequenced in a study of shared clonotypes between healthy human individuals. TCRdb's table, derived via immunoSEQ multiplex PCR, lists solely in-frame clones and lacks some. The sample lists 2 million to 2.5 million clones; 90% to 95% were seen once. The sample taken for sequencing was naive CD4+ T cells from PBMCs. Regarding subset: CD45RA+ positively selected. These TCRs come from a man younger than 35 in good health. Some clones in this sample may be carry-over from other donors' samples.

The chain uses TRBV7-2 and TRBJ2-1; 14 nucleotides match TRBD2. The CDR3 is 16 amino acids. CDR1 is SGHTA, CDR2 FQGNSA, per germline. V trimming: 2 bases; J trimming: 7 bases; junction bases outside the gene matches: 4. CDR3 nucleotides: TGTGCCAGCAGCTTATTGGGGACTAGCGGGAGTAATGAGCAGTTCTTC. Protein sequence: CASSLLGTSGSNEQFF.

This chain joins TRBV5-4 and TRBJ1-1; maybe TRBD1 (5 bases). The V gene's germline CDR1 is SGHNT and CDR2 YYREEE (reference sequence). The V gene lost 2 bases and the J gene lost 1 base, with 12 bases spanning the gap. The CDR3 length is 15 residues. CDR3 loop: CASSFQGVRNTEAFF. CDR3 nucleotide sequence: TGTGCCAGCAGCTTTCAGGGTGTAAGGAACACTGAAGCTTTCTTT.

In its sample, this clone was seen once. For the CDR3, the DNA is TGTGCCAGCAGTTTATCGGGACGGGAGGGGGGTGGAGAGACCCAGTACTTC. Its protein is CASSLSGREGGGETQYF. The rearrangement links TRBV28 to TRBJ2-5, with TRBD2 matching 8 bases. V was pared by 1 base and J by 4 bases, with 11 bases of the junction left unmatched. This CDR3 comprises 17 residues. Germline loops: CDR1 MDHEN, CDR2 SYDVKM.

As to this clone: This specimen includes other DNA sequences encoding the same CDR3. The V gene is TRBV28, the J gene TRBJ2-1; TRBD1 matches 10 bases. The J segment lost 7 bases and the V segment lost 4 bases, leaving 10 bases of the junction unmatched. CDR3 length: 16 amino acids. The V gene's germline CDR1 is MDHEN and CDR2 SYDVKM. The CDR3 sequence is CASSSPTGGIRNEQFF. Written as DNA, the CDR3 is TGTGCCAGCAGTTCCCCGACAGGGGGCATACGGAATGAGCAGTTCTTC.

The CDR3 coding sequence is TGTGCCAGCAGCCCCGGGCTCGTCTCCTACGAGCAGTACTTC. This sequence encodes CASSPGLVSYEQYF. The chain employs TRBV7-8 and TRBJ2-7; no clear D. V gave up 5 bases and J gave up 0 bases, with 11 bases separating them. Germline lookup yields CDR1 SGHVS and CDR2 FQNEAQ. The CDR3 is 14 amino acids.

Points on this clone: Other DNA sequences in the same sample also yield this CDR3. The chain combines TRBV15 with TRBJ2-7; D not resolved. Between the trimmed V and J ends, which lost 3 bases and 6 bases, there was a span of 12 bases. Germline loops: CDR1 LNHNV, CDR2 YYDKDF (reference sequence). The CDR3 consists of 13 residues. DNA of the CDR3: TGTGCCACCAGCAGGCCAGACCTCTCCGAGCAGTACTTC. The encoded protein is CATSRPDLSEQYF.

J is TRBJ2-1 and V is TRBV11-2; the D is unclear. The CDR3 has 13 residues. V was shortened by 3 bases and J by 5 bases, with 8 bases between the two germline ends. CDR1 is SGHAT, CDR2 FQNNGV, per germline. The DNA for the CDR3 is TGTGCCAGCAGCTTTTCGGGCGACAATGAGCAGTTCTTC. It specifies CASSFSGDNEQFF.